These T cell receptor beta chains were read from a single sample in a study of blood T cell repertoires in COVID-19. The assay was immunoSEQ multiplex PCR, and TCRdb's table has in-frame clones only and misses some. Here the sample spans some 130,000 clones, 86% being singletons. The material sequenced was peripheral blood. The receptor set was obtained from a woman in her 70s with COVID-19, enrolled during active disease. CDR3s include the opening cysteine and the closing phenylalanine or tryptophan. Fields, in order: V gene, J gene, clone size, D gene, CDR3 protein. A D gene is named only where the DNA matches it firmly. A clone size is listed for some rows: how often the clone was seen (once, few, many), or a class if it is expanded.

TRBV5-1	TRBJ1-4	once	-	CASSLEAGPNEKLFF
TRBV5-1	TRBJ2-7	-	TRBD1	CASSRDRGANEQYF
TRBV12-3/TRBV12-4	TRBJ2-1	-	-	CASSPGIYNEQFF
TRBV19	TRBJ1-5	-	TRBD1	CASSTRQGASFQPQHF
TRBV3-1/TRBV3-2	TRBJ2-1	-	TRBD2	CASSQELAVYNEQFF
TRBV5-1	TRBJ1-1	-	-	CASSRQFDRNTEAFF
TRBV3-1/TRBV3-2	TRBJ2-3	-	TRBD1	CASSQAGDRAGPDTQYF
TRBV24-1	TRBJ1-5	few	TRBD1	CATSDPGQGGNQPQHF
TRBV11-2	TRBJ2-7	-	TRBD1	CASSDRVEQYF
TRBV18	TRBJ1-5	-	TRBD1	CASSLNPQGAQYSNQPQHF
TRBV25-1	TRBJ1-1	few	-	CASSELVQVGTEAFF
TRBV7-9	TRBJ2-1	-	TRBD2	CASSFQASGDNEQFF
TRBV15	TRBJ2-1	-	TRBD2	CATSRAGTRNYNEQFF
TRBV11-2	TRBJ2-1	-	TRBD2	CASSSRIPASGGLNEQFF
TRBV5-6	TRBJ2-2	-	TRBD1	CASSPGTGAANTGELFF
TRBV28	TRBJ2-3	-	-	CASSLQGTDTQYF
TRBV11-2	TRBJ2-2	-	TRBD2	CASSLGASGGTGELFF
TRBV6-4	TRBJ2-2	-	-	CASSDSRGSGGELFF